The 24 T cell receptor beta chains presented below share a single source sample, sequenced in a study of shared clonotypes between healthy human individuals. The assay was immunoSEQ multiplex PCR, and TCRdb's table has in-frame clones only and misses some. The data show 2,100,000 or so clones, with approximately 95% seen just once and around 0.13% held by the top ten. The sample comprised naive CD4+ T cells sorted from blood. This sample's subset: CD45RA+ positively selected. Receptor source: a man aged 18-30 years in good health.

V usage is TRBV30 and J usage is TRBJ1-2; D gene uncertain. Germline-derived CDR1 and CDR2 are GTSNPN and SVGIG (reference sequence). V lost 5 bases to trimming and J lost 7 bases, with 11 bases between them. This CDR3 contains 11 residues. The CDR3 protein is CAWGRAAGYTF. In DNA form, the CDR3 reads TGTGCCTGGGGGAGGGCAGCTGGCTACACCTTC.

The table lists this clone with a count of one. V is TRBV6-1 and J is TRBJ1-5; TRBD1 agrees at 9 bases. CDR1 is MNHNS, CDR2 SASEGT, per germline. Trimming at V came to 10 bases and at J to 7 bases, leaving 14 bases not matched to a gene. The CDR3 runs to 15 residues. The CDR3 region is CAKTFRDREKQPQHF. The CDR3 DNA reads as TGTGCCAAAACCTTCCGGGACAGGGAGAAACAGCCCCAGCATTTT.

This chain uses TRBV5-1 with TRBJ1-1; D gene unclear. From germline, CDR1 is SGHRS and CDR2 YFSETQ. The CDR3 consists of 15 residues. V was shortened by 6 bases and J by 1 base, with 16 bases between the two germline ends. CDR3 sequence: CASTPREAGNTEAFF. The CDR3 region has the DNA TGCGCCAGCACACCACGAGAGGCAGGGAACACTGAAGCTTTCTTT.

The V call is TRBV2, the J call TRBJ1-2; D gene ambiguous. CDR3 length equals 14 residues. The V and J ends lost 4 bases and 8 bases respectively, with 17 bases between them. Germline lookup yields CDR1 SNHLY and CDR2 FYNNEI. The CDR3 sequence is CASSVLSEETGYTF. CDR3 DNA sequence: TGTGCCAGCAGTGTTTTGAGCGAAGAAACGGGCTACACCTTC.

The chain links TRBV5-6 to TRBJ2-5; D is undetermined. Per the germline V gene, CDR1 is SGHDT and CDR2 is YYEEEE. Trimming cost V 0 bases and J 6 bases, with 9 bases left between them. The length of the CDR3 is 13 residues. CDR3 loop: CASSLEGMKTQYF. CDR3 in DNA: TGTGCCAGCAGCTTGGAAGGGATGAAGACCCAGTACTTC.

The J gene is TRBJ2-5, the V gene TRBV28, with D possibly TRBD2 on 7 matching bases. Germline CDR1 MDHEN, CDR2 SYDVKM. This CDR3 comprises 14 residues. Trimming pared 4 bases from V and 4 bases from J, leaving 13 bases between. The CDR3 loop reads CASSSGGPGETQYF. The CDR3 DNA sequence: TGTGCCAGCAGTTCCGGGGGGCCTGGAGAGACCCAGTACTTC.

Remarks on this clone: Other DNA sequences in the sample encode the same CDR3. V is TRBV6-5 and J is TRBJ1-5, with D uncertain. The CDR3 contains 10 residues. The germline CDR1 and CDR2 sequences are MNHEY and SVGAGI. V lost 8 bases and J 7 bases, leaving 6 bases between the germline ends. The CDR3 region is CASGRQPQHF. The CDR3 DNA reads as TGTGCCAGCGGTCGCCAGCCCCAGCATTTT.

The CDR3 sequence: CASSAIGTSGIGELFF. The CDR3, as DNA: TGTGCCAGCAGCGCCATAGGCACTAGCGGGATCGGGGAGCTGTTTTTT. The J gene is TRBJ2-2, the V gene TRBV9; 10 bases fit TRBD2. Germline lookup yields CDR1 SGDLS and CDR2 YYNGEE. V gave up 3 bases and J gave up 7 bases; unmatched junction bases: 9. There are 16 residues in the CDR3. The full variable domain, rest sourced from reference TRBV9 and TRBJ2-2, is DSGVTQTPKHLITATGQRVTLRCSPRSGDLSVYWYQQSLDQGLQFLIQYYNGEERAKGNILERFSAQQFPDLHSELNLSSLELGDSALYFCASSAIGTSGIGELFFGEGSRLTVL.

The count of this clone is one. V gene TRBV7-9 combines with J gene TRBJ2-5; D is unresolved. The CDR3 totals 17 residues. V dropped 3 bases and J dropped 0 bases, with 17 bases sitting between them. The germline CDR1 and CDR2 sequences are SEHNR and FQNEAQ (reference sequence). The CDR3 DNA follows: TGTGCCAGCAGCTTTCAAGGCAGCAAATTGTACCAAGAGACCCAGTACTTC. Protein sequence: CASSFQGSKLYQETQYF.

This clone occurred once. This rearrangement joins TRBV18 to TRBJ1-6, with D perhaps matching TRBD1 (5 bases). The CDR3 is 16 residues long. CDR1 and CDR2 from the germline V gene are KGHSH and LQKENI. V was trimmed by 2 bases and J by 7 bases, leaving 15 bases between them. CDR3 residues: CASSPVGAGLNSPLHF. The CDR3 bases are TGTGCCAGCTCACCAGTGGGCGCAGGGCTGAATTCACCCCTCCACTTT. The complete variable domain, with remaining parts taken from reference TRBV18 and TRBJ1-6, reads NAGVMQNPRHLVRRRGQEARLRCSPMKGHSHVYWYRQLPEEGLKFMVYLQKENIIDESGMPKERFSAEFPKEGPSILRIQQVVRGDSAAYFCASSPVGAGLNSPLHFGNGTRLTVT.

V gene TRBV10-3 combines with J gene TRBJ2-3, with TRBD2 matching over 10 bases. The CDR3 covers 15 residues. The J segment lost 2 bases and the V segment lost 6 bases, leaving 5 bases of the junction unmatched. CDR1 and CDR2 from the germline V gene are ENHRY and SYGVKD. CDR3 loop: CAIRPGLADTDTQYF. CDR3 nucleotides: TGTGCCATCAGGCCCGGACTAGCGGACACAGATACGCAGTATTTT.

The rearrangement joins TRBV6-6 to TRBJ2-5; TRBD1 might be the D (6 bases). V lost 7 bases, J lost 1 base, and 13 bases lay in between. From germline, CDR1 is MNHNY and CDR2 SVGAGI (reference sequence). There are 14 residues in the CDR3. The CDR3 DNA reads as TGTGCCAGCACCATAGGGGGAATCCAAGAGACCCAGTACTTC. It translates to CASTIGGIQETQYF.

The gene calls are TRBV6-1 and TRBJ2-1, with D maybe TRBD1 (5 bases). Germline V lookup: CDR1 MNHNS, CDR2 SASEGT. Trimming stripped 11 bases from V and 0 bases from J, with 17 bases between. The CDR3 length is 15 residues. CDR3 sequence: CAARAGLSSYNEQFF. CDR3 DNA: TGTGCCGCCCGGGCAGGGCTTAGCTCCTACAATGAGCAGTTCTTC.

The chain carries TRBV6-5 and TRBJ2-5; tentative D call: TRBD1 (6 bases). The CDR3 is 15 residues long. Germline CDR1 MNHEY, CDR2 SVGAGI. V was cut by 4 bases and J by 5 bases, with 17 bases left in between. The CDR3: CASSFQDRPEETQYF. The CDR3 coding sequence is TGTGCCAGCAGTTTCCAAGACAGGCCAGAGGAGACCCAGTACTTC.

The chain employs TRBV19 and TRBJ1-4; D not resolved. The V gene lost 4 bases and the J gene lost 7 bases, with 7 bases spanning the gap. Germline CDR1 and CDR2: LNHDA and SQIVND (reference sequence). This CDR3 comprises 12 residues. CDR3 loop: CASSKLSEKLFF. CDR3 nucleotide sequence: TGTGCCAGTAGTAAATTGAGTGAAAAACTGTTTTTT.

This clone came up once. This chain uses TRBV25-1 with TRBJ1-2, with D maybe TRBD1 (6 bases). The CDR3 has 17 residues. CDR1 and CDR2 (germline): MGHDK, SYGVNS. V lost 9 bases and J 4 bases, leaving 27 bases between the germline ends. DNA of the CDR3: TGTGCCAGTAGTCCGAGCATCCGGGACACGGCCTCCTATGGCTACACCTTC. It is translated as CASSPSIRDTASYGYTF.

The chain is built from TRBV4-1 and TRBJ2-5; TRBD2 matches 9 bases. Germline V CDR1 and CDR2: MGHRA, YSYEKL. Germline trimming cut 0 bases from V and 5 bases from J; bases unmatched to any gene: 7. The CDR3 runs to 16 residues. This chain's CDR3 is CASSQDAGGPWETQYF. For the CDR3, the DNA is TGCGCCAGCAGCCAAGATGCGGGGGGGCCGTGGGAGACCCAGTACTTC.

The chain joins TRBV15 to TRBJ2-7; TRBD1 or TRBD2 may be the D gene (5 bases each). This CDR3 region has 15 residues. Trimming removed 0 bases at V and 2 bases at J, with 11 bases between. Germline assignment: CDR1 LNHNV and CDR2 YYDKDF (reference sequence). The CDR3 DNA is TGTGCCACCAGCAGAGATGAGGGGACCACCTACGAGCAGTACTTC. Protein: CATSRDEGTTYEQYF. The whole variable domain, filled in from reference TRBV15 and TRBJ2-7, reads DAMVIQNPRYQVTQFGKPVTLSCSQTLNHNVMYWYQQKSSQAPKLLFHYYDKDFNNEADTPDNFQSRRPNTSFCFLDIRSPGLGDTAMYLCATSRDEGTTYEQYFGPGTRLTVT.

This chain uses TRBV10-2 with TRBJ2-5, with D perhaps TRBD2 (7 bases). The germline gives CDR1 WSHSY, CDR2 SAAADI. The CDR3 sequence is 13 residues long. V gave up 8 bases and J gave up 5 bases, with 15 bases separating them. The CDR3 sequence: CASGGGSFETQYF. In DNA form, the CDR3 reads TGCGCCAGCGGGGGGGGCTCGTTTGAGACCCAGTACTTC.

V usage is TRBV27 and J usage is TRBJ1-4; tentatively, D is TRBD1 (6 bases). This CDR3 region has 14 residues. V shed 8 bases and J shed 7 bases, with 17 bases lying between them. Germline CDR1 and CDR2: MNHEY and SMNVEV (reference sequence). The CDR3: CASAGAGEREKLFF. The CDR3 DNA reads TGTGCCAGCGCTGGGGCAGGGGAACGTGAAAAACTGTTTTTT.

The CDR3 DNA reads TGTGCCTGGGGAGGGCAGGGATGGTCAACTAATGAAAAACTGTTTTTT. Translation: CAWGGQGWSTNEKLFF. The chain employs TRBV30 and TRBJ1-4; tentatively, D is TRBD1 (5 bases). The CDR3 contains 16 residues. The V gene lost 5 bases and the J gene lost 0 bases, with 16 bases spanning the gap. Germline CDR1 GTSNPN, CDR2 SVGIG (reference sequence). Based on the CDR3 plus reference TRBV30 and TRBJ1-4, the full variable domain is SQTIHQWPATLVQPVGSPLSLECTVEGTSNPNLYWYRQAAGRGLQLLFYSVGIGQISSEVPQNLSASRPQDRQFILSSKKLLLSDSGFYLCAWGGQGWSTNEKLFFGSGTQLSVL.

Remarks on this clone: The sample has other DNA sequences that encode this CDR3 too. Here the CDR3 reads CASSDTVSNQPQHF. CDR3 coding DNA: TGTGCCAGCAGTGACACAGTTAGCAATCAGCCCCAGCATTTT. J is TRBJ1-5 and V is TRBV2, with D unclear. V lost 3 bases, J lost 0 bases, and 6 bases lay in between. The CDR3 is made up of 14 amino acids. Germline assignment: CDR1 SNHLY and CDR2 FYNNEI.

The genes are TRBV5-1 and TRBJ2-1; perhaps TRBD2 as D (5 bases). The germline CDR1 and CDR2 sequences are SGHRS and YFSETQ. The CDR3 loop spans 15 amino acids. Trimming pared 2 bases from V and 5 bases from J, leaving 14 bases between. The CDR3 DNA is TGCGCCAGCAGCTTCCGGGGTGAGCAAAACAATGAGCAGTTCTTC. It is translated as CASSFRGEQNNEQFF.

With regard to this clone: This sample includes further DNA sequences coding for the same CDR3. The V gene is TRBV5-1, the J gene TRBJ2-7, with D possibly matching TRBD2 (6 bases). From germline, CDR1 is SGHRS and CDR2 YFSETQ. Between the trimmed V and J ends, which lost 2 bases and 0 bases, there was a span of 12 bases. The CDR3 contains 15 residues. CDR3 sequence (DNA): TGCGCCAGCAGCTTAGGAGGGAGTGGCTCCTACGAGCAGTACTTC. Translation: CASSLGGSGSYEQYF. The full variable domain, rest sourced from reference TRBV5-1 and TRBJ2-7, is KAGVTQTPRYLIKTRGQQVTLSCSPISGHRSVSWYQQTPGQGLQFLFEYFSETQRNKGNFPGRFSGRQFSNSRSEMNVSTLELGDSALYLCASSLGGSGSYEQYFGPGTRLTVT.